This record concerns one TCR beta chain sequence. Its binding antigen is unknown. Base qualities are not recorded, but no much larger clone differs from it by a single base. For the CD8 naive samples, CD45RO-negative cells were positively selected for CCR7, yielding a CD45RA+CCR7+ population from which TemRA cells were excluded. Healthy HIV-negative adults with no recently reported acute infections or vaccinations were included as donors. Every donor was a Caucasian adult living in Nashville, Tennessee, USA. Blood was obtained by leukapheresis, after which PBMCs were separated by Ficoll-Histopaque density gradient centrifugation and cryopreserved in liquid nitrogen vapor phase. Analytical flow cytometry was used to check the purity and quantity of each magnetically sorted T cell population. Genomic DNA was isolated from every sorted fraction and measured by UV absorbance on a Nanodrop 2000c. The germline V gene encodes CDR1 SGHAT and CDR2 FQNNGV. From the cysteine up to the phenylalanine, the CDR3 has a length of 12 residues. Just the 36-base CDR3 DNA is kept, in frame starting at base 1. Trimming at the junction amounts to 5 bases on V and 4 bases on J, and the germline ends lie 6 bases apart.

The source of the sample is a study of shared clonotypes between healthy human individuals (TCRdb year 2020). Background for the entire study: The cohort included three men and two women between 18 and 49 years of age. For each donor, CD4 naive and CD4 memory were each run on three plates, CD8 naive on two plates, and CD8 memory on one plate. To estimate repertoire size and how much clonotype sharing occurs between individuals, the study deeply sequenced the blood TCR repertoires of 5 or 6 healthy adults. To increase sequencing depth and limit assay-specific biases, different laboratories used diverse techniques to prepare libraries and sequence TCR repertoires. Per donor, leukapheresis produced somewhere between about 0.9 and 9.5 billion PBMCs. What the research found in general, with its limitations: The genetic and exposure-history diversity represented was limited by the small number of donors. Approximately 5% of naive CD4, 3.5% of naive CD8, 2.3% of memory CD4, and approximately 0.4% of memory CD8 clonotypes were shared across several donors. Incomplete sequencing was indicated by rarefaction of sorted-subset datasets, despite the large sequencing depth. Compared with non-shared clonotypes, clonotypes shared by all four sorted-subset donors had higher generation probabilities. Pairwise subsampling led to the expectation that sequencing depth would affect the degree of clonotype sharing among donors. Sampling was restricted to blood, and TCR repertoires in tissue are likely to differ from TCR repertoires in blood. Naive subsets generally had larger estimated clonotype richness than memory subsets.

TCR CDR3 regions were amplified from genomic DNA by multiplex PCR using the deep immunoSEQ assay. Extracted genomic DNA from each cell subset was distributed evenly across all wells of several immunoSEQ 96-well plates, and each plate was treated as a replicate. Each replicate PCR for sorted subsets received approximately 200 ng genomic DNA, equal to around 32,000 T cell genomes. Purified libraries were quantified with a Qubit 3.0 fluorometer, sized on a Bioanalyzer 2100, and re-quantified with the KAPA Library Quantification kit. Every immunoSEQ 96-well plate was sequenced on a separate single-read 150-cycle Illumina NextSeq 550 flow cell. The paper's data handling went like this. Because only junctional sequences without quality scores were contained in the immunoSEQ output, filtering matching that applied to full-length reads could not be performed. To assign V/J genes and CDR3, sequences were annotated against IMGT germline references using PyIR, a Python wrapper for IgBLAST v1.9. Reads were removed for weak V/J assignments (E-value above 1e-6), missing CDR3, stop codons, out-of-frame junctions, or ambiguous translated residues. V3J clonotypes were defined as sequences sharing an identical inferred V gene, J gene, and CDR3 amino acid sequence. The percentage overlap between two repertoires was calculated by dividing the number of shared unique clonotypes by the size of the smaller repertoire. Three approaches were used to assess repertoire richness: RTK rarefaction, the Chao1 estimator, and Recon v2.1 estimates of unobserved clonotypes. OLGA was used to compute generation probabilities for all TCRbeta clonotypes that the gDNA method yielded from a few donors. TCRdb's version of the immuneACCESS table is confined to in-frame rearrangements and falls short of the full clone set. An unresolved V gene accounts for under half of the shortfall where checked; the remainder is of unknown origin. V and J calls plus clone size are reproduced from that table; the DNA served to infer D and trimming. The sample includes 1.5 million to 2.5 million clones, with about 95% observed a single time. Together, the top ten hold more than 0.9% of the sample.

This clonotype was sampled from a man aged 18 to 30 in good health. What was sequenced was naive CD8+ T cells sorted from blood. What the cell subset or site label conveys for this sample: CD45RA+CCR7+. The chain is assembled from TRBV11-2 and TRBJ1-3, with no D gene named confidently. CDR3 reads: CASSPLGNTIYF. DNA sequence: TGTGCCAGCAGCCCGCTAGGAAACACCATATATTTT.